This entry lists 4 T cell receptor beta chains sequenced from one sample in a study of memory CD4+ T cells and cytomegalovirus serostatus. Single viable CD3+CD4+CD8-CD45RO+ cells were sorted as the memory CD4+ T cells. Clones were sequenced by immunoSEQ multiplex PCR, and TCRdb holds only the in-frame ones, with some missing. Of around 53,000 clones listed, approximately 79% are singletons. The sequencing sample was made of memory CD4+ T cells from blood. All receptors come from an adult in good health and CMV-seronegative.

V usage is TRBV4-2 and J usage is TRBJ2-2, with D uncertain. CDR3 length equals 16 residues. Trimming cost V 0 bases and J 3 bases, with 11 bases left between them. CDR1 and CDR2 (germline): LGHNA, YNFKEQ. The CDR3 loop reads CASSQEVGLHTGELFF. CDR3 in DNA: TGTGCCAGCAGCCAAGAGGTTGGGCTCCACACCGGGGAGCTGTTTTTT.

The chain has TRBV6-1 and TRBJ2-3; no definite D call. Trimming cost V 4 bases and J 3 bases, with 14 bases left between them. This CDR3 region has 15 residues. Germline CDR1 reads MNHNS; CDR2 reads SASEGT. The CDR3 DNA follows: TGTGCCAGCAGTGGAGCAAAAAGAGGAACAGATACGCAGTATTTT. It translates to CASSGAKRGTDTQYF.

This clone was detected ten times or more. The CDR3 nucleotides are TGCGCCAGCAGACCCGACAGGGGAGCTCGGTCAGCTTTCTTT. It translates to CASRPDRGARSAFF. The chain uses TRBV5-1 and TRBJ1-1; 8 bases match TRBD1. CDR1 is SGHRS, CDR2 YFSETQ, per germline. This CDR3 has 14 amino acids. V dropped 5 bases and J dropped 10; count of bases not matched to a gene: 13. Full variable domain (rest looked up from reference TRBV5-1 and TRBJ1-1): KAGVTQTPRYLIKTRGQQVTLSCSPISGHRSVSWYQQTPGQGLQFLFEYFSETQRNKGNFPGRFSGRQFSNSRSEMNVSTLELGDSALYLCASRPDRGARSAFFGQGTRLTVV.

The chain uses TRBV9 and TRBJ1-4; D gene uncertain. CDR1 and CDR2 from the germline V gene are SGDLS and YYNGEE. This CDR3 region has 13 residues. The V and J ends lost 1 base and 3 bases respectively, with 4 bases between them. The CDR3 loop reads CASSVSPNEKLFF. CDR3 nucleotides: TGTGCCAGCAGCGTAAGCCCTAATGAAAAACTGTTTTTT.